This T cell receptor (beta chain) was recovered during a study of blood T cell repertoires in COVID-19. The CDR3 totals 16 residues. Germline lookup yields CDR1 SQVTM and CDR2 ANQGSEA. V was trimmed by 4 bases and J by 2 bases, leaving 21 bases between them. Living in 24 US areas, the participants were between roughly 18 and 89 years of age. Participants' reported clinical history set cohort assignment. The assay was immunoSEQ multiplex PCR, and TCRdb's table has in-frame clones only and misses some. Of approximately 500,000 clones listed, roughly 88% were seen once; the top ten hold over 1.5%. The chain carries TRBV29-1 and TRBJ2-7, with D tentatively TRBD2 (7 bases). This clonotype was sampled from a woman between 40 and 55 years old who had recovered from COVID-19. Material for sequencing was PBMCs or T cells enriched from blood (not recorded which). The CDR3 sequence: CSVGGGEDRRPYEQYF. CDR3 coding DNA: TGCAGCGTTGGAGGGGGGGAGGACCGTAGACCCTACGAGCAGTACTTC.